The clone carrying this T cell receptor (beta chain) was seen a few times. This sample stems from a study of early T cells in non-severe SARS-CoV-2 infection. For the study at large: The sequenced material was bulk RNA from unsorted whole blood, and its chains were unpaired.

TCRdb re-analysed the 5' RACE reads in MiXCR, keeping a single row per CDR3 protein. The sample shows roughly 67,000 distinct CDR3 sequences, 12% of them seen only once. The germline V gene has CDR1 MNHNS and CDR2 SASEGT. J was trimmed by 6 bases and V by 3 bases; bases with no gene match: 6. The CDR3 has 16 residues. Sequenced material: whole blood. The chain carries TRBV6-1 and TRBJ1-5; 12 nucleotides line up with TRBD1. This sequence was found in an adult who was a healthcare worker with PCR-confirmed SARS-CoV-2 infection or an uninfected control (not recorded which). The CDR3 loop reads CASSDYGTGGGQPQHF. CDR3 bases: TGTGCCAGCAGTGACTACGGGACAGGGGGCGGTCAGCCCCAGCATTTT.